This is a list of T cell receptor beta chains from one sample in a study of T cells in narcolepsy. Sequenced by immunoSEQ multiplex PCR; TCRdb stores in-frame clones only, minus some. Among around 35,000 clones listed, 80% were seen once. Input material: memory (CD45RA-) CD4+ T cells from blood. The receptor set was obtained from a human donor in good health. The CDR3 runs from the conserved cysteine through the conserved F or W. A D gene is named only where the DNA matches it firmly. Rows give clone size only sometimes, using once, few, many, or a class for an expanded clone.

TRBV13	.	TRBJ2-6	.	CASSPTHLDGEISGANVLTF	TGTGCCAGCAGCCCCACTCACTTAGACGGTGAAATCTCTGGGGCCAACGTCCTGACTTTC
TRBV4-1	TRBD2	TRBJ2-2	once	CASSQDGLAGRYGELFF	TGCGCCAGCAGCCAAGATGGGCTAGCGGGAAGGTACGGGGAGCTGTTTTTT
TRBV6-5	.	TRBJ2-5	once	CASSYSLRETQYF	TGTGCCAGCAGTTATAGCCTGAGGGAGACCCAGTACTTC
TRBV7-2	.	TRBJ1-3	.	CASSLARGNTIYF	TGTGCCAGCAGCTTAGCCAGGGGAAACACCATATATTTT
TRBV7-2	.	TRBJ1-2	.	CASSLDSYGYTF	TGTGCCAGCAGCCTTGACAGCTATGGCTACACCTTC
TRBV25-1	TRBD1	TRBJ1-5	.	CASSASQGPSNQPQHF	TGTGCCAGCAGTGCCTCACAGGGGCCTAGCAATCAGCCCCAGCATTTT
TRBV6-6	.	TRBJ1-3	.	CASSYSQSGNTIYF	TGTGCCAGCAGTTACTCACAGAGTGGAAACACCATATATTTT
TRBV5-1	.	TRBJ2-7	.	CASSPRGTFSYEQYF	TGCGCCAGCAGCCCTCGGGGGACCTTCTCCTACGAGCAGTACTTC
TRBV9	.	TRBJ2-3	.	CASSGGGTHTDTQYF	TGTGCCAGCAGCGGAGGGGGGACTCACACAGATACGCAGTATTTT
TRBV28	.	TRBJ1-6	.	CASSFPYSGSPLHF	TGTGCCAGCAGTTTTCCTTACTCGGGGTCACCCCTCCACTTT
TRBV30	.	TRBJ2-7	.	CACTQGGIPRGEQYF	TGTGCCTGCACGCAAGGCGGGATCCCACGGGGGGAGCAGTACTTC
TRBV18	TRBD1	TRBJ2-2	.	CASSPWTGGVSFAGELFF	TGTGCCAGCTCCCCTTGGACAGGGGGCGTTTCTTTCGCCGGGGAGCTGTTTTTT
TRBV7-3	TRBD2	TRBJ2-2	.	CASSPLVRAGTDTGELFF	TGTGCCAGCAGCCCCTTGGTCCGAGCGGGAACGGACACCGGGGAGCTGTTTTTT
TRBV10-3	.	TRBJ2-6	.	CAISESGQTSNVLTF	TGTGCCATCAGTGAGTCTGGACAGACTTCCAACGTCCTGACTTTC
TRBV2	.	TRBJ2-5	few	CASKAGIQETQYF	TGTGCCAGCAAGGCAGGGATCCAAGAGACCCAGTACTTC
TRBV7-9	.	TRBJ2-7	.	CASSFRGVEQYF	TGTGCCAGCAGCTTTCGCGGGGTCGAGCAGTACTTC
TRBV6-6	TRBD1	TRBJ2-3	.	CASSYRTGSTDTQYF	TGTGCCAGCAGTTATCGGACAGGGAGCACAGATACGCAGTATTTT
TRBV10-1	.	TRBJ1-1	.	CASSELGRQLNTEAFF	TGCGCCAGCAGTGAGCTGGGCAGGCAACTGAACACTGAAGCTTTCTTT
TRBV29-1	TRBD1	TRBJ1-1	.	CSVPGTGGARNTEAFF	TGCAGCGTCCCCGGGACAGGGGGCGCCCGGAACACTGAAGCTTTCTTT
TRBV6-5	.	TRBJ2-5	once	CASSYSQGQETQYF	TGTGCCAGCAGTTACTCCCAGGGCCAAGAGACCCAGTACTTC
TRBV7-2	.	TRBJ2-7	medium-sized	CASSLAPSDSSYEQYF	TGTGCCAGCAGCTTAGCGCCAAGCGACAGCTCCTACGAGCAGTACTTC
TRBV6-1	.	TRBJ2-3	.	CASSRVFGDTDTQYF	TGTGCCAGCAGTAGAGTGTTTGGGGACACAGATACGCAGTATTTT
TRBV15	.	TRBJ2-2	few	CATSRGAAVNTGELFF	TGTGCCACCAGCAGGGGGGCAGCGGTGAACACCGGGGAGCTGTTTTTT
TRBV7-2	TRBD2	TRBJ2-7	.	CASSLGGGAPRYEQYF	TGTGCCAGCAGCTTAGGGGGGGGAGCCCCCCGGTACGAGCAGTACTTC
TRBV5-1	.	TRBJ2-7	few	CASSPTSGYEQYF	TGCGCCAGCAGCCCGACCAGTGGATACGAGCAGTACTTC
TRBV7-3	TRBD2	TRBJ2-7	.	CASSSGSSGYYEQYF	TGTGCCAGCAGCTCAGGGTCTAGCGGATACTACGAGCAGTACTTC
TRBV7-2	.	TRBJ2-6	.	CASSYEGTGANVLTF	TGTGCCAGCAGTTATGAAGGTACTGGGGCCAACGTCCTGACTTTC
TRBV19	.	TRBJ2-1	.	CASSPGTANEQFF	TGTGCCAGTAGTCCCGGGACTGCCAATGAGCAGTTCTTC
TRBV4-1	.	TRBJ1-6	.	CASSQDRGNSPLHF	TGCGCCAGCAGCCAAGACAGGGGTAATTCACCCCTCCACTTT
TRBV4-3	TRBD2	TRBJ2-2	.	CASSQVPTSLGTGELFF	TGCGCCAGCAGCCAAGTCCCGACTAGCTTGGGAACCGGGGAGCTGTTTTTT
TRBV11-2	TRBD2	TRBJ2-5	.	CASSLKAVSGGAQETQYF	TGTGCCAGCAGCTTGAAAGCCGTGAGCGGGGGGGCCCAAGAGACCCAGTACTTC
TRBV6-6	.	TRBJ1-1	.	CASGGAAALEAFF	TGTGCCAGTGGTGGAGCGGCAGCCCTTGAAGCTTTCTTT
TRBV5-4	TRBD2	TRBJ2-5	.	CASSLEAGGQETQYF	TGTGCCAGCAGCTTGGAGGCGGGGGGGCAAGAGACCCAGTACTTC
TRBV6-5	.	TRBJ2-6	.	CASSWGRLSGANVLTF	TGTGCCAGCAGTTGGGGACGGCTCTCTGGGGCCAACGTCCTGACTTTC
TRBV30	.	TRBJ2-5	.	CAWSPRETQYF	TGTGCCTGGAGCCCGAGGGAGACCCAGTACTTC
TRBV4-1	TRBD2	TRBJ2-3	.	CASSQGLAGAPMTDTQYF	TGCGCCAGCAGCCAGGGACTAGCGGGGGCCCCTATGACAGATACGCAGTATTTT
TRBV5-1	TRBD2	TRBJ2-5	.	CASSLSGGGPETQYF	TGCGCCAGCAGCTTGTCCGGGGGGGGTCCAGAGACCCAGTACTTC
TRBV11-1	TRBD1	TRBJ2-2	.	CASSSRQGARNTGELFF	TGTGCCAGCAGCTCACGACAGGGGGCGAGGAACACCGGGGAGCTGTTTTTT
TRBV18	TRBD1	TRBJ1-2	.	CASSPPAVQGGYTF	TGTGCCAGCTCACCACCGGCGGTACAGGGGGGCTACACCTTC
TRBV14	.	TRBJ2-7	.	CASTRSGANYEQYF	TGTGCCAGCACCCGCTCGGGCGCGAACTACGAGCAGTACTTC
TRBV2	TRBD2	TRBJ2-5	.	CASSGPGTSGGVLLETQYF	TGTGCCAGCAGCGGTCCCGGGACTAGCGGGGGAGTTCTTCTCGAGACCCAGTACTTC
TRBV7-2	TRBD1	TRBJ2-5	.	CASSLDRGHVETQYF	TGTGCCAGCAGCTTGGACAGGGGGCACGTAGAGACCCAGTACTTC
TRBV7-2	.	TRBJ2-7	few	CASSLAGYSYEQYF	TGTGCCAGCAGCTTAGCTGGCTACTCCTACGAGCAGTACTTC
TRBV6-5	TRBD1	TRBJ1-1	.	CASSLFPGQGEAFF	TGTGCCAGCAGCCTCTTCCCTGGACAGGGTGAAGCTTTCTTT
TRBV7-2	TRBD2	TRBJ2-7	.	CASSPYIPTSGGFEQYF	TGTGCCAGCAGTCCTTACATTCCTACTAGCGGGGGGTTCGAGCAGTACTTC
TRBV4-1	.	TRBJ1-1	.	CASSRRDTNTEAFF	TGCGCCAGCAGCCGGCGGGACACTAACACTGAAGCTTTCTTT
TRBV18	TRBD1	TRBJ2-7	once	CASSVRDRGEQYF	TGTGCCAGCTCAGTCCGGGACAGGGGCGAGCAGTACTTC
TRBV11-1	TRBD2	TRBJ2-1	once	CASSPRGQRGYNEQFF	TGTGCCAGCAGCCCTAGGGGTCAGCGGGGCTACAATGAGCAGTTCTTC
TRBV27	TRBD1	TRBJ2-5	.	CASSIPGQLIEYF	TGTGCCAGCAGCATACCGGGACAGCTTATTGAGTACTTC
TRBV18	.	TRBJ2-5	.	CASSPNAQETQYF	TGTGCCAGCTCACCAAACGCCCAAGAGACCCAGTACTTC
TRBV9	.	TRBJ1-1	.	CASSVVNSLNTEAFF	TGTGCCAGCAGCGTGGTGAACAGCTTAAACACTGAAGCTTTCTTT
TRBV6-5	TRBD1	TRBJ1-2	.	CASKTTGGSYGYTF	TGTGCCAGCAAAACTACAGGGGGTTCCTATGGCTACACCTTC